The source of this T cell receptor (beta chain) is a study of blood T cell repertoires in COVID-19 (dated by TCRdb to the early 2020s). General notes on the study: Samples from collaborators originated in the United States, Italy and Spain and spanned both the acute and convalescent phases of COVID-19. The repertoires were released in a freely available public database intended as a resource for research on the immune response to SARS-CoV-2. The dataset comprised deeply sampled blood TCRbeta repertoires from subjects exposed to, actively infected with, or recovered from COVID-19. Sample metadata almost always included a de-identified subject ID, COVID-19 status, age in years and sex. HLA class I and class II types, where available, came from metadata supplied by the sample provider rather than from assay-based typing. The material from the prospective study consisted of cDNA or gDNA derived from T cells, B-cell-depleted T cells, or PBMCs. The samples were drawn from the first 160 participants of the ongoing ImmuneRACE study and from 950 to 1,500 subjects provided by 6 global collaborators.

Beyond this particular receptor, the publication reports: The amount of clinical and demographic metadata varied by source and participant and was provided uncurated.

Details on this clone: The specificity of this receptor is unknown. Per-base qualities were not stored, and no clone one base away is much larger.

V drops 4 bases and J drops 2 bases, leaving 6 bases in between. The CDR3 starts with the cysteine, ends with the phenylalanine, and has 12 residues. The CDR3 DNA has 36 bases and is translated from base 1. CDR1 SGHVS and CDR2 FQNEAQ are derived from the germline V gene. The immunoSEQ Assay, a bias-controlled multiplex PCR, was used to amplify TCRbeta CDR3 regions from genomic DNA. The paper's data handling went like this. The number of nucleated cells in each sample was estimated by amplification of reference gene primers within the assay. To quantify the absolute abundance of each unique TCRbeta CDR3 rearrangement, sequence reads were collapsed and filtered. For each sample, productive Simpson clonality was calculated as the square root of Simpson's diversity index across productive rearrangements. TCRdb retrieved this table from immuneACCESS and kept in-frame rearrangements only. Not all clones are present; in checked studies, unresolved V genes account for under half, and no reason is known for the remainder. V and J calls and clone size come straight from that table; D and trimming were deduced from the DNA. The sample yields roughly 260,000 clones; about nine tenths were counted once. The ten most abundant clones make up roughly 6% of the sample.

Participants in the prospective study were enrolled through a virtual design, were aged 18 to 89 years, and lived in some 24 United States geographic areas. Cohort assignment in the prospective study relied on participant-reported clinical history from a screening survey and a study questionnaire. Mobile phlebotomists in the prospective study collected whole blood, serum and a nasopharyngeal or oropharyngeal swab from every participant. Prospective study participants could optionally give additional blood draws and questionnaires over an approximately 2-month period. Before DNA extraction, blood samples from the prospective study were shipped at room temperature or frozen.

The TCR was taken from a woman aged 25-40 years with acute COVID-19. Material: PBMCs or T cells enriched from blood (not recorded which). The chain is encoded by TRBV7-8 joined to TRBJ2-7; the D gene is possibly TRBD2, with 5 bases matching. CDR3 region: CASSSGAYEQYF. The nucleotides are TGTGCCAGCAGCTCCGGGGCCTACGAGCAGTACTTC.